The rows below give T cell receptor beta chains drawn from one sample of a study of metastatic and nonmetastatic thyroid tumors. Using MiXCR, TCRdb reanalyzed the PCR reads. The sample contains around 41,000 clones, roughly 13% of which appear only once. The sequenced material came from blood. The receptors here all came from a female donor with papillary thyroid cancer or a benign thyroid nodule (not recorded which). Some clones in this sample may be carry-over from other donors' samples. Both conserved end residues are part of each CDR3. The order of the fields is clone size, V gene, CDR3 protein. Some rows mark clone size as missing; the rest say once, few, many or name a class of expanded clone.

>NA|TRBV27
CASSPRDSEGQPQHF
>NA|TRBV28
CASILRPDTGQETQYF
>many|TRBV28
CASSLNTGAGGGYTF
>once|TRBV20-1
CSASGLGRTGELFF
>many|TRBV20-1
CSARGMTVNQPQHF
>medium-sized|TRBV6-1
CASTRDRVGGGYTF
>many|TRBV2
CASTNSVAYEQYF
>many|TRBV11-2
CASSLPEDTQYF
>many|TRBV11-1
CASSVDETQYF
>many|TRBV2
CASGRDLNSPLHF
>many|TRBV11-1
CASSSDDRAPNTEAFF
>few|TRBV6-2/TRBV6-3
CASGPEILSSTDTQYF
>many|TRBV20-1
CSASAKVYEQYF
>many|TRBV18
CASSYTENYGYTF
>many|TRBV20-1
CSARDLGRGFTDTQYF
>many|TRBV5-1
CASSPISGREVNEQFF
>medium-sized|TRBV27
CASSSQQGDGYTF
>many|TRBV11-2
CASSPEGVGPYGYTF
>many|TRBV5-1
CASSVSGLAGVNEQFF
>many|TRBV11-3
CASSPIRSYNEQFF
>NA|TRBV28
CASSLPQANYGYTF
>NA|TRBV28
CASTLDSVRAETQYF
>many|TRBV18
CASSGVLYEQYF
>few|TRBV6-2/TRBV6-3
CASSYSGKGSPLHF
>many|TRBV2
CASSGKGTGELFF
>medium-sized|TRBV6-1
CAILDRVTGELFF
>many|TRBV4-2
CASSQVLHAGEGYTF
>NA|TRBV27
CASSYHPSTGVSYNEQFF
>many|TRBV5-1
CASSPQGDEQYF
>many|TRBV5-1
CASSLILGYDNEQYF
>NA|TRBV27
CASSSYQLSGGYNEQFF
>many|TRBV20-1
CSARLDRDGQPQHF
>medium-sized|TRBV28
CASSLGQYNEQFF
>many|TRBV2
CASTRGSGYDNEQFF
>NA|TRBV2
CASSDMGLAGVF
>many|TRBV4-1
CASSQTGLDIREKLFF
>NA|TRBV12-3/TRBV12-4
CASSFGTSGREYEQYF
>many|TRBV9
CASSVDGTSNQPQHF
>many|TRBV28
CASSAPAGGAFF
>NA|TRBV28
CASSLPGTANGGYTF
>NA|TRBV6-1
CASTVRQGTGNTIYF
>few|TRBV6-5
CASSDSAGGDYNEQFF
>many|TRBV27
CASSALQGWDTEAFF
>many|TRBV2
CASSDLAGSYNEQFF
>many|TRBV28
CASSLTLGYGYTF
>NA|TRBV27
CASRPSRLLDPRGGQFF